These 20 T cell receptor beta chains were all obtained from the same sample, sequenced in a study of cytomegalovirus exposure and HLA in healthy donors. Both 60 Vbeta primers and 13 Jbeta primers went into the PCR. The repertoire was sequenced with immunoSEQ multiplex PCR; TCRdb's copy has only in-frame clones and lacks some. The sample carries about 150,000 clones, 82% recorded once. Sequenced sample: PBMCs. The receptors come from a woman between 50 and 59 years old in good health and CMV-seropositive.

The rearrangement uses TRBV29-1 and TRBJ2-3, with D perhaps TRBD1 (6 bases). The V end lost 7 bases, the J end lost 0 bases, and 11 bases lay between the germline ends. Germline V CDR1 and CDR2: SQVTM, ANQGSEA. The length of the CDR3 is 13 residues. The CDR3, as DNA: TGCAGCGCCCAGGGGCTTAGCACAGATACGCAGTATTTT. Its translation: CSAQGLSTDTQYF.

The V and J genes are TRBV27 and TRBJ1-2; D possibly corresponds to TRBD1 (5 bases). In germline, CDR1 is MNHEY, CDR2 SMNVEV (reference sequence). The V and J ends lost 6 bases and 4 bases respectively, with 9 bases between them. The CDR3 is 12 amino acids. CDR3 sequence reads: CASRGGTYGYTF. CDR3 nucleotides: TGTGCCAGCAGGGGGGGGACCTATGGCTACACCTTC.

The chain couples TRBV18 to TRBJ1-5, with TRBD1 identical over 9 bases. The length of the CDR3 is 15 residues. V shed 3 bases, J shed 7 bases, and the junction held 7 bases outside the gene matches. Germline CDR1 reads KGHSH; CDR2 reads LQKENI. CDR3 protein: CASSPTGGVGQPQHF. The CDR3 nucleotides read TGTGCCAGCTCACCCACAGGGGGCGTTGGACAGCCCCAGCATTTT.

This clone was detected only once. The V and J genes are TRBV5-1 and TRBJ2-1; 7 bases are shared with TRBD2. Unmatched junction bases numbered 15, after V lost 0 bases and J lost 9 bases. Germline CDR1 SGHRS, CDR2 YFSETQ. There are 17 residues in the CDR3. For the CDR3, the DNA is TGCGCCAGCAGCTTGGCCAAGAACCGGGACTACGTAGGTGAGCAGTTCTTC. Translating it yields CASSLAKNRDYVGEQFF. Full variable domain (rest looked up from reference TRBV5-1 and TRBJ2-1): KAGVTQTPRYLIKTRGQQVTLSCSPISGHRSVSWYQQTPGQGLQFLFEYFSETQRNKGNFPGRFSGRQFSNSRSEMNVSTLELGDSALYLCASSLAKNRDYVGEQFFGPGTRLTVL.

This clone was picked up one time. The genes are TRBV5-6 and TRBJ1-6; 7 bases fit TRBD1. Germline values: CDR1 SGHDT, CDR2 YYEEEE. The CDR3 sequence is 16 residues long. The trim removed 2 bases at V and 7 bases at J, leaving 9 bases unmatched. The CDR3 nucleotides are TGTGCCAGCAGCTTAAACAGGGACAGCAAAAATTCACCCCTCCACTTT. This encodes CASSLNRDSKNSPLHF.

V and J are TRBV2 and TRBJ1-2; 7 nucleotides agree with TRBD1. Germline loops: CDR1 SNHLY, CDR2 FYNNEI. V lost 6 bases, J lost 8 bases, and 9 bases stayed unmatched. CDR3 size: 13 residues. The CDR3 nucleotides read TGTGCCAGCAGCTTCCGTGGACAGGACGGCTACACCTTC. Amino acids: CASSFRGQDGYTF.

The gene calls are TRBV30 and TRBJ1-5, with TRBD1 matching over 7 bases. The CDR3 is 14 residues long. Germline V lookup: CDR1 GTSNPN, CDR2 SVGIG (reference sequence). V trimming: 7 bases; J trimming: 1 base; junction bases outside the gene matches: 7. CDR3 DNA: TGTGCCTCCTCGACAGGGAAGAGCAATCAGCCCCAGCATTTT. It yields the protein CASSTGKSNQPQHF.

The chain has TRBV13 and TRBJ1-4, with D possibly TRBD1 on 5 matching bases. The V gene lost 4 bases and the J gene lost 8 bases, with 20 bases spanning the gap. Germline-derived CDR1 and CDR2 are PRHDT and FYEKMQ (reference sequence). This CDR3 has 16 residues. The CDR3 loop reads CASSSYTGVGEEKLFF. The DNA for the CDR3 is TGTGCCAGCAGCTCTTATACAGGAGTCGGTGAGGAAAAACTGTTTTTT.

The chain couples TRBV10-3 to TRBJ2-7, with D unclear. The CDR3 is 13 amino acids. The V end lost 3 bases, the J end lost 3 bases, and 9 bases lay between the germline ends. The germline V gene has CDR1 ENHRY and CDR2 SYGVKD. CDR3 sequence reads: CAISDTAYYEQYF. For the CDR3, the DNA is TGTGCCATCAGTGACACCGCCTACTACGAGCAGTACTTC.

The sample holds a few counts of this clone. The gene calls are TRBV30 and TRBJ2-3; 10 bases are a match to TRBD2. The CDR3 totals 17 residues. Germline V lookup: CDR1 GTSNPN, CDR2 SVGIG (reference sequence). J was trimmed by 3 bases and V by 2 bases; bases with no gene match: 11. The CDR3: CAWSPPGLAAGTDTQYF. In DNA, the CDR3 is TGTGCCTGGAGTCCACCCGGACTAGCGGCGGGTACAGATACGCAGTATTTT.

V usage is TRBV6-6 and J usage is TRBJ2-1, with TRBD2 matching over 11 bases. CDR1 and CDR2 (germline): MNHNY, SVGAGI (reference sequence). The V segment lost 6 bases and the J segment 11 bases; nucleotides outside the gene matches: 12. The CDR3 is 15 residues long. CDR3 coding DNA: TGTGCCAGCAGAAATAGCGGGGGGGCCGCATTTCAGCAGTTCTTC. Translation gives CASRNSGGAAFQQFF.

This chain uses TRBV30 with TRBJ2-2, with unresolved D. CDR1 GTSNPN and CDR2 SVGIG come from the germline V gene (reference sequence). Trimming shortened V by 7 bases and J by 0 bases, and 9 bases separated the two germline ends. The CDR3 loop spans 13 amino acids. CDR3 amino acids: CAYSVANTGELFF. The CDR3 DNA reads as TGTGCCTACTCCGTAGCGAACACCGGGGAGCTGTTTTTT.

The rearrangement uses TRBV10-3 and TRBJ2-7; D is possibly TRBD1 (8 bases). This CDR3 region has 16 residues. CDR1 is ENHRY, CDR2 SYGVKD, per germline. V was pared by 3 bases and J by 1 base, with 16 bases between. The CDR3 here is CAISENRGGSSYEQYF. CDR3 in DNA: TGTGCCATCAGTGAAAACAGGGGGGGATCATCCTACGAGCAGTACTTC.

The chain links TRBV29-1 to TRBJ1-3; D remains ambiguous. V was trimmed by 6 bases and J by 0 bases, leaving 9 bases between them. Per germline, CDR1 SQVTM and CDR2 ANQGSEA. The CDR3 has 13 amino acids. CDR3 DNA: TGCAGCGTCGACGGGGTCTCTGGAAACACCATATATTTT. As protein: CSVDGVSGNTIYF. Supplemented by reference TRBV29-1 and TRBJ1-3, the full variable domain reads SAVISQKPSRDICQRGTSLTIQCQVDSQVTMMFWYRQQPGQSLTLIATANQGSEATYESGFVIDKFPISRPNLTFSTLTVSNMSPEDSSIYLCSVDGVSGNTIYFGEGSWLTVV.

This chain links TRBV9 with TRBJ2-7; D possibly corresponds to TRBD2 (6 bases). This CDR3 comprises 14 residues. V shed 0 bases and J shed 1 base, with 8 bases lying between them. Looked up from germline, CDR1 is SGDLS and CDR2 is YYNGEE. The CDR3 DNA reads as TGTGCCAGCAGCGTAGCGGGGGAATCCTACGAGCAGTACTTC. Its translation: CASSVAGESYEQYF.

This clone was recorded only once. The genes are TRBV19 and TRBJ2-3; 10 bases map to TRBD2. CDR3 size: 18 residues. Looked up from germline, CDR1 is LNHDA and CDR2 is SQIVND (reference sequence). Unmatched junction bases numbered 12, after V lost 2 bases and J lost 4 bases. The CDR3 here is CASSISRASGGRADTQYF. CDR3 bases: TGTGCCAGTAGTATAAGCCGGGCTAGCGGGGGAAGGGCAGATACGCAGTATTTT.

This clone has only one observation. The chain recombines TRBV5-4 with TRBJ1-1, with a weak D call TRBD1 (6 bases). Germline loops: CDR1 SGHNT, CDR2 YYREEE (reference sequence). V lost 4 bases and J 0 bases, leaving 10 bases between the germline ends. The CDR3 covers 14 residues. This CDR3 is CASSGTMMNTEAFF. Here the CDR3 DNA reads TGTGCCAGCAGCGGGACAATGATGAACACTGAAGCTTTCTTT. Filled out from reference TRBV5-4 and TRBJ1-1, the complete variable domain reads ETGVTQSPTHLIKTRGQQVTLRCSSQSGHNTVSWYQQALGQGPQFIFQYYREEENGRGNFPPRFSGLQFPNYSSELNVNALELDDSALYLCASSGTMMNTEAFFGQGTRLTVV.

V is TRBV5-4 and J is TRBJ2-1; D unresolved. The V and J ends lost 1 base and 8 bases respectively, with 10 bases between them. Germline CDR1 reads SGHNT; CDR2 reads YYREEE (reference sequence). The CDR3 covers 13 residues. CDR3 sequence: CASSLPPEYEQFF. CDR3 DNA: TGTGCCAGCAGCTTGCCCCCCGAGTATGAGCAGTTCTTC. Full variable domain (remainder filled in from reference TRBV5-4 and TRBJ2-1): ETGVTQSPTHLIKTRGQQVTLRCSSQSGHNTVSWYQQALGQGPQFIFQYYREEENGRGNFPPRFSGLQFPNYSSELNVNALELDDSALYLCASSLPPEYEQFFGPGTRLTVL.

This clone appeared a few times. The chain recombines TRBV7-6 with TRBJ2-7; the match to TRBD1 covers 10 bases. This CDR3 region has 15 residues. Unmatched junction bases numbered 7, after V lost 5 bases and J lost 3 bases. Germline CDR1 SGHVS, CDR2 FNYEAQ. CDR3 protein: CASSDGQGGNYEQYF. The DNA for the CDR3 is TGTGCCAGCAGCGATGGACAGGGGGGAAACTACGAGCAGTACTTC.

Written as DNA, the CDR3 is TGTGCCAGCAGCGCCCGACAGAACACTGAAGCTTTCTTT. Its protein product is CASSARQNTEAFF. The chain uses TRBV9 and TRBJ1-1; D gene unclear. CDR3 size: 13 residues. The ends were cut back, 3 bases at V and 1 base at J, with 7 bases in the middle. CDR1 is SGDLS and CDR2 is YYNGEE in the germline V gene.